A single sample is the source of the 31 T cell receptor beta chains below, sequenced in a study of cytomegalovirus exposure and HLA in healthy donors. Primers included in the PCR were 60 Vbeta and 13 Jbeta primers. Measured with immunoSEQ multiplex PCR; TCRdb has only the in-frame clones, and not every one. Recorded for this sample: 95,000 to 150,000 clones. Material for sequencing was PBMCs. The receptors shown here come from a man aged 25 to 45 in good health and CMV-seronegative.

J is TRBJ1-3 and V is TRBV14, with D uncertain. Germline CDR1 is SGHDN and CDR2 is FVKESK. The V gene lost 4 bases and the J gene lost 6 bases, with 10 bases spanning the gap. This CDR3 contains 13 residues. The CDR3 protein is CASSPLLLNTIYF. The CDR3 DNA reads TGTGCCAGCAGCCCTTTACTTTTAAACACCATATATTTT.

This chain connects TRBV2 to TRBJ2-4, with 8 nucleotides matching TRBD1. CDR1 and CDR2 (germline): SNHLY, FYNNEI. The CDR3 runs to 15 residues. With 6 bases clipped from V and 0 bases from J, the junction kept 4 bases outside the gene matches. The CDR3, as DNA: TGTGCCAGCAGAGCGACAGGGGCAGCCAAAAACATTCAGTACTTC. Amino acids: CASRATGAAKNIQYF.

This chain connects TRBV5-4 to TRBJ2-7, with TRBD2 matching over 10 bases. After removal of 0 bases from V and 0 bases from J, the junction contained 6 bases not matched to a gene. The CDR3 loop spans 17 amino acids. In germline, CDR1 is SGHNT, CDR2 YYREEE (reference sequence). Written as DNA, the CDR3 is TGTGCCAGCAGCTTGGCCGGGGCTAGCGGGGGCTCCTACGAGCAGTACTTC. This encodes CASSLAGASGGSYEQYF.

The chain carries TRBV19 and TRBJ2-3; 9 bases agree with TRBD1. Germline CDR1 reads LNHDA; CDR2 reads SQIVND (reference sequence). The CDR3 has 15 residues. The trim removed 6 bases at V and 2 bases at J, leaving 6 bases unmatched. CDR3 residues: CASSPRDRATDTQYF. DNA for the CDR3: TGTGCCAGTAGCCCACGGGACAGGGCCACAGATACGCAGTATTTT.

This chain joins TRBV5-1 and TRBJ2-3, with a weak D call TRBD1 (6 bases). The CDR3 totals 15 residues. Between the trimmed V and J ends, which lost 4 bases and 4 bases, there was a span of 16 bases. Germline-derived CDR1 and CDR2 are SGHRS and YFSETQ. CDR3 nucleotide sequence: TGCGCCAGCAGCGTGGACTCCTCAGGGGCAGATACGCAGTATTTT. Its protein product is CASSVDSSGADTQYF.

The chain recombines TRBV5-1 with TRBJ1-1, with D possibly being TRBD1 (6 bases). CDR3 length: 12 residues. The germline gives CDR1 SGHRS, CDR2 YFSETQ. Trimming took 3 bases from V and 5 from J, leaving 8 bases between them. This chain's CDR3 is CASSSQGTEAFF. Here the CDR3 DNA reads TGCGCCAGCAGCTCACAGGGAACTGAAGCTTTCTTT.

The CDR3 sequence: CASSFFWTSGSYNEQFF. CDR3 DNA sequence: TGTGCCAGCAGCTTTTTCTGGACTAGCGGGTCCTACAATGAGCAGTTCTTC. This chain joins TRBV5-6 and TRBJ2-1, with TRBD2 matching 11 bases. The germline V gene has CDR1 SGHDT and CDR2 YYEEEE. Trimming removed 2 bases from V and 1 base from J; junction bases left unmatched: 5. CDR3 length: 17 residues. Using reference TRBV5-6 and TRBJ2-1 for the parts outside the CDR3, the full variable domain is DAGVTQSPTHLIKTRGQQVTLRCSPKSGHDTVSWYQQALGQGPQFIFQYYEEEERQRGNFPDRFSGHQFPNYSSELNVNALLLGDSALYLCASSFFWTSGSYNEQFFGPGTRLTVL.

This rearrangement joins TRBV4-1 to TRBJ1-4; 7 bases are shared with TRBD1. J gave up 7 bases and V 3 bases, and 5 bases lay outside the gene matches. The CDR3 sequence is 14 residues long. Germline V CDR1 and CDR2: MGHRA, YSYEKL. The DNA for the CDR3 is TGCGCCAGCAGCCAGAACAGGGGCGGTGAAAAACTGTTTTTT. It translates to CASSQNRGGEKLFF.

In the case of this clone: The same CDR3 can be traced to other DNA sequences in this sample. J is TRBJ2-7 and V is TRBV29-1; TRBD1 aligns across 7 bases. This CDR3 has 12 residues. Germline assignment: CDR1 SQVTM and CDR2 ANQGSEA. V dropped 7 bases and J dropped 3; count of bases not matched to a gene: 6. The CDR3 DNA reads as TGCAGCGGGGGACAGTCGAGCTACGAGCAGTACTTC. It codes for CSGGQSSYEQYF.

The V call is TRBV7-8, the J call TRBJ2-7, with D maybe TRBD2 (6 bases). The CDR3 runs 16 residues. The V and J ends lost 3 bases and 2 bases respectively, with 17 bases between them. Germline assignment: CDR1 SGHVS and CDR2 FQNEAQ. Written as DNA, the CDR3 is TGTGCCAGCAGCTTTCCCTCCTTAGGGACTGCCTACGAGCAGTACTTC. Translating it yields CASSFPSLGTAYEQYF.

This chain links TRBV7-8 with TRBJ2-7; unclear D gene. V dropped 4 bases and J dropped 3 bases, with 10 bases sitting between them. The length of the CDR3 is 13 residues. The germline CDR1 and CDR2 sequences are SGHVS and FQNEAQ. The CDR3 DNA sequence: TGTGCCAGCAGCTATACCCACAACTACGAGCAGTACTTC. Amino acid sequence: CASSYTHNYEQYF.

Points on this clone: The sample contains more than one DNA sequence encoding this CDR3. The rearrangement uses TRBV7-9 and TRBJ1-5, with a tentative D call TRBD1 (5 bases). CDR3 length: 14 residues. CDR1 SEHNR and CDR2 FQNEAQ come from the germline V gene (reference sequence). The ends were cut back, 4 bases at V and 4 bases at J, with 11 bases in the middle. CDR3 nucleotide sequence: TGTGCCAGCAGCTCCGCAGGGTCAAATCAGCCCCAGCATTTT. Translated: CASSSAGSNQPQHF.

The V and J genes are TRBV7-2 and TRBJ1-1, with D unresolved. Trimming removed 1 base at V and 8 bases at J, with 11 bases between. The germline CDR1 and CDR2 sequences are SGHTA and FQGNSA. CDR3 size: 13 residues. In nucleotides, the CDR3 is TGTGCCAGCAGCTTAGTTCCGGGGATAGAAGCTTTCTTT. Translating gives CASSLVPGIEAFF.

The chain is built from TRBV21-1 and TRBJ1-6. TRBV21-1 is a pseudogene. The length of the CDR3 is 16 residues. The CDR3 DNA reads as TGTGCCAGCAGCAAAGTGGGATCCAGGAGGAATTCACCCCTCCACTTT. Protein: CASSKVGSRRNSPLHF.

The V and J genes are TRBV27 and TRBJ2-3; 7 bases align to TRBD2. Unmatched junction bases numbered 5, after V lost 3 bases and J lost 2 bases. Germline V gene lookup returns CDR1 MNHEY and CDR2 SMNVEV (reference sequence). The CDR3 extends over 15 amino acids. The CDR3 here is CASSFSGINTDTQYF. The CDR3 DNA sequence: TGTGCCAGCAGTTTCAGCGGGATTAACACAGATACGCAGTATTTT.

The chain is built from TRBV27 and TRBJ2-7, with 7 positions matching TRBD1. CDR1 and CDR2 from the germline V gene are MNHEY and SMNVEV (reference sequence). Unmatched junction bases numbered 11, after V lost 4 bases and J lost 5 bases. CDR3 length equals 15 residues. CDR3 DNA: TGTGCCAGCAGTTCCCCCGGGACAGTAATCGACGAGCAGTACTTC. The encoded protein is CASSSPGTVIDEQYF.

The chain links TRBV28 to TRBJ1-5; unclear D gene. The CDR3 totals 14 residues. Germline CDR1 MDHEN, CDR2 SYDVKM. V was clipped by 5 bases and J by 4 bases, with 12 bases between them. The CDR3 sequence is CASSLRVPNQPQHF. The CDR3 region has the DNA TGTGCCAGCAGTCTCCGGGTTCCTAATCAGCCCCAGCATTTT.

In DNA form, the CDR3 reads TGTGCCAGCAGCCAGGGACAGGGACACCAGCCCCAGCATTTT. Amino acid sequence: CASSQGQGHQPQHF. The chain employs TRBV7-2 and TRBJ1-5; 9 nucleotides match TRBD1. Per the germline V gene, CDR1 is SGHTA and CDR2 is FQGNSA. CDR3 length: 14 amino acids. The V and J ends lost 5 bases and 7 bases, in that order; junction bases with no gene match: 6. Together with reference TRBV7-2 and TRBJ1-5, the CDR3 gives the full variable domain: GAGVSQSPSNKVTEKGKDVELRCDPISGHTALYWYRQSLGQGLEFLIYFQGNSAPDKSGLPSDRFSAERTGGSVSTLTIQRTQQEDSAVYLCASSQGQGHQPQHFGDGTRLSIL.

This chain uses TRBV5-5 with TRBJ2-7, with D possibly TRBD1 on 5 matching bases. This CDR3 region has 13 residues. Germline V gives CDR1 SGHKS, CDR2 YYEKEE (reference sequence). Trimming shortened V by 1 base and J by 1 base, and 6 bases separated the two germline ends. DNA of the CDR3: TGTGCCAGCAGCTTGCAGGGTTCCTACGAGCAGTACTTC. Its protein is CASSLQGSYEQYF.

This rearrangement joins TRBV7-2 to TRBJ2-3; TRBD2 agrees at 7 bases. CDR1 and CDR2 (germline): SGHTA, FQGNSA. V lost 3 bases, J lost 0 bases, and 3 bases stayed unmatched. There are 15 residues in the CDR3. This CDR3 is CASSFGGGSTDTQYF. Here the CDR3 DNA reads TGTGCCAGCAGCTTTGGGGGAGGGAGCACAGATACGCAGTATTTT. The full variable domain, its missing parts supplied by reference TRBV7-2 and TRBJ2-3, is GAGVSQSPSNKVTEKGKDVELRCDPISGHTALYWYRQSLGQGLEFLIYFQGNSAPDKSGLPSDRFSAERTGGSVSTLTIQRTQQEDSAVYLCASSFGGGSTDTQYFGPGTRLTVL.

CDR3 residues: CASSPGTTNTEAFF. Written as DNA, the CDR3 is TGTGCCAGCAGCCCGGGGACAACCAACACTGAAGCTTTCTTT. The chain is built from TRBV5-4 and TRBJ1-1; a possible D gene is TRBD1 (6 bases). V lost 4 bases and J lost 2, with 12 bases in between. CDR1 and CDR2 (germline): SGHNT, YYREEE (reference sequence). The CDR3 runs 14 residues.

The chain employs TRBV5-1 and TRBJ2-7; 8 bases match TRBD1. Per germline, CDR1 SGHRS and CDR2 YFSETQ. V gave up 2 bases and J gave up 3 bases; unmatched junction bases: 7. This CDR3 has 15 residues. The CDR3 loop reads CASSLTPGQVYEQYF. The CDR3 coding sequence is TGCGCCAGCAGCTTAACCCCGGGACAGGTCTACGAGCAGTACTTC. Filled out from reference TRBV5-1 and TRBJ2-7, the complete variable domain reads KAGVTQTPRYLIKTRGQQVTLSCSPISGHRSVSWYQQTPGQGLQFLFEYFSETQRNKGNFPGRFSGRQFSNSRSEMNVSTLELGDSALYLCASSLTPGQVYEQYFGPGTRLTVT.

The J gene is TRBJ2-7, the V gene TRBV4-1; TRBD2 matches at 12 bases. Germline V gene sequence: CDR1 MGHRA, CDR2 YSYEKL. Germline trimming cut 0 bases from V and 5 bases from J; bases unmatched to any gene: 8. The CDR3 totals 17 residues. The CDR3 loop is CASSQEPLAGGPDEQYF. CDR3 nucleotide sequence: TGCGCCAGCAGCCAAGAACCTCTAGCGGGAGGGCCCGACGAGCAGTACTTC.

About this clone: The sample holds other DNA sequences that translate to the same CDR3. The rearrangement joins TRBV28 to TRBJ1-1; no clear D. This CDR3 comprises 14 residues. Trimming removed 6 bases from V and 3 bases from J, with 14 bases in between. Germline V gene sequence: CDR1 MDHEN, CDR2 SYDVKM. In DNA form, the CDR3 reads TGTGCCAGCAGCTTTAAAGCTGGAGACACTGAAGCTTTCTTT. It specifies CASSFKAGDTEAFF.

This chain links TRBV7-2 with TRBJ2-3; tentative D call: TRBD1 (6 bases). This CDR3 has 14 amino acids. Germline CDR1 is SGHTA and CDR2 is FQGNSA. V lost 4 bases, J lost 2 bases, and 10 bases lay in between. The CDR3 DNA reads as TGTGCCAGCAGCTCGGACAGCTACACAGATACGCAGTATTTT. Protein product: CASSSDSYTDTQYF.

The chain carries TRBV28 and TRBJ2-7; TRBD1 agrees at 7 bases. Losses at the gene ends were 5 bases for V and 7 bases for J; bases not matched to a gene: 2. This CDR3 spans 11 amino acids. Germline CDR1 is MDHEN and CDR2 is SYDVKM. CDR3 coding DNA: TGTGCCAGCAGTCGCAGGGGGGAGCAGTACTTC. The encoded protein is CASSRRGEQYF. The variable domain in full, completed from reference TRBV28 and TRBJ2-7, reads DVKVTQSSRYLVKRTGEKVFLECVQDMDHENMFWYRQDPGLGLRLIYFSYDVKMKEKGDIPEGYSVSREKKERFSLILESASTNQTSMYLCASSRRGEQYFGPGTRLTVT.

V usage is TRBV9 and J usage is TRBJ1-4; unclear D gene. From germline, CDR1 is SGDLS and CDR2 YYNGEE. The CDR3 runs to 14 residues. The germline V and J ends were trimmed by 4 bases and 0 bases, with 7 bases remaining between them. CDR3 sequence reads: CASSFTATNEKLFF. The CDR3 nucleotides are TGTGCCAGCAGCTTTACTGCAACTAATGAAAAACTGTTTTTT.

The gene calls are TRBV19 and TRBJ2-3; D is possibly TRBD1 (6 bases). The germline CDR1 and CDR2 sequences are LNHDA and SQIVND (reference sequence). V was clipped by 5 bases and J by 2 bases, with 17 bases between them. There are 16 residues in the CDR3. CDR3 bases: TGTGCCAGTAGTTCTCCCCTCAGGGGCAACACAGATACGCAGTATTTT. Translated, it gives CASSSPLRGNTDTQYF. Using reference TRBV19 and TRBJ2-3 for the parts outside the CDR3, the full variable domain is DGGITQSPKYLFRKEGQNVTLSCEQNLNHDAMYWYRQDPGQGLRLIYYSQIVNDFQKGDIAEGYSVSREKKESFPLTVTSAQKNPTAFYLCASSSPLRGNTDTQYFGPGTRLTVL.

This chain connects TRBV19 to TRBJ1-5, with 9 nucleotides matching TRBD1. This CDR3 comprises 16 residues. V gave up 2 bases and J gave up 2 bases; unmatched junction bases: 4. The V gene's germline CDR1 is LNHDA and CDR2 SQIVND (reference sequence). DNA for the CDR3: TGTGCCAGTAGTATACAACAGGGGGCTGGCAATCAGCCCCAGCATTTT. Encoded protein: CASSIQQGAGNQPQHF.

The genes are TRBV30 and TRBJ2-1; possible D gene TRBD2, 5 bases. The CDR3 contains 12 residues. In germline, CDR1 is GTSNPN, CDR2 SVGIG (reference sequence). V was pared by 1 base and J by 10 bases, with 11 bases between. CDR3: CAWSDSVWEQFF. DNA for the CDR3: TGTGCCTGGAGTGATAGCGTCTGGGAGCAGTTCTTC.

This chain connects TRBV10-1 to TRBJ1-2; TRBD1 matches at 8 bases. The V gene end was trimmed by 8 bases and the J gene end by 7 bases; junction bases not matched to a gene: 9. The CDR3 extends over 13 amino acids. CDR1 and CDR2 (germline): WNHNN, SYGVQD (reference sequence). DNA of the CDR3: TGCGCCAGCCGACAGGGGTGGGCCCCTGGCTACACCTTC. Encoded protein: CASRQGWAPGYTF.